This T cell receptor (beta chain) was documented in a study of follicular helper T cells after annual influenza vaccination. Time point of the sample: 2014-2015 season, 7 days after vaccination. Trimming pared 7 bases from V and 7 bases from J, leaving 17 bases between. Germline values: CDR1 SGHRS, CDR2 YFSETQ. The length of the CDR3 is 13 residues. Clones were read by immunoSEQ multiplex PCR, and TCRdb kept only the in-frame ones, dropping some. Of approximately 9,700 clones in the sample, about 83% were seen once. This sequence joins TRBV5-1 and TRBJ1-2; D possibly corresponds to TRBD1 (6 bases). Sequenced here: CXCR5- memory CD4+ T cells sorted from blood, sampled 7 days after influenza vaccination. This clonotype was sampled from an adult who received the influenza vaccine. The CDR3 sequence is CASPWGGALGYTF. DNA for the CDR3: TGCGCCAGCCCCTGGGGGGGGGCCCTTGGCTACACCTTC.